This TCR beta chain appears in the sequencing data of a study of T cell responses to AZD1222 COVID-19 vaccine. Points from the study as a whole: It should be noted that donors were predominantly white British and more often female, and clonal diversity was possibly underestimated. CD4 TCRs linked to vaccination spanned spike, dominating at 160-218 and 743-854. Repertoires in all cases were sampled only once the peak T cell response had passed.

Analyses pooled second doses at about 4 or about 12 weeks. A remark on this clone: Its antigen is not known.

TCRdb's copy holds only in-frame clones and misses some; the assay was immunoSEQ multiplex PCR. The repertoire has 90,000 to 100,000 clones, about 88% of them found once; the top ten carry 11% to 15%. V lost 4 bases and J lost 4, with 15 bases in between. The CDR3 covers 15 residues. Germline V lookup: CDR1 SGHKS, CDR2 YYEKEE (reference sequence). The receptor's source is an adult who received the AZD1222 COVID-19 vaccine. Sequences were derived from peripheral blood, sampled 28 days after the second AZD1222 dose. V and J are TRBV5-5 and TRBJ1-5, with D possibly matching TRBD1 (5 bases). The CDR3 here is CASSRIGTENQPQHF. In DNA, the CDR3 is TGTGCCAGCAGCCGAATCGGGACGGAAAATCAGCCCCAGCATTTT.